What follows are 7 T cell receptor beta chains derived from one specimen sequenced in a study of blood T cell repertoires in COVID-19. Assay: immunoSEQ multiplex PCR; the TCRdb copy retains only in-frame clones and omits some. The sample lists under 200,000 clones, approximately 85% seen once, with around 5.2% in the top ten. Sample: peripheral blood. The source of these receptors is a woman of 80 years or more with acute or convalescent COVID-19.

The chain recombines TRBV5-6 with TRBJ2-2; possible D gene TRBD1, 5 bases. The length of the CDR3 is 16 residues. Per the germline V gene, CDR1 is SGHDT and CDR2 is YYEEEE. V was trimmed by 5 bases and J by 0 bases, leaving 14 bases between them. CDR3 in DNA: TGTGCCAGCAGAGGACGGACACCTTCGAACACCGGGGAGCTGTTTTTT. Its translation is CASRGRTPSNTGELFF.

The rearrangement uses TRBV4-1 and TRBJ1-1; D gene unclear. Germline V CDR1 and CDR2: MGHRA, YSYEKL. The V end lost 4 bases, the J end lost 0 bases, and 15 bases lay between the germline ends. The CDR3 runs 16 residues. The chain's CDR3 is CASSPSDRTLNTEAFF. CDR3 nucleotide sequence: TGCGCCAGCAGCCCCTCGGACCGGACTTTGAACACTGAAGCTTTCTTT.

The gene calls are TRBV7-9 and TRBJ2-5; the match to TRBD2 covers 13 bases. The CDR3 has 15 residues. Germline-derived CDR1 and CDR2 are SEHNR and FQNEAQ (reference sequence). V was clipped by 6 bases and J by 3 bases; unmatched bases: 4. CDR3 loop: CASSRGLAGEETQYF. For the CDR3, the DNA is TGTGCCAGCAGTCGAGGACTAGCGGGAGAAGAGACCCAGTACTTC.

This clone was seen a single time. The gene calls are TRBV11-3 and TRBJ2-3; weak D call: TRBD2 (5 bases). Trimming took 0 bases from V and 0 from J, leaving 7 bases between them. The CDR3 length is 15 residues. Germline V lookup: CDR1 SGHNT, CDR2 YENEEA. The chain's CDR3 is CASSLDGGSTDTQYF. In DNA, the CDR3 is TGTGCCAGCAGCTTAGACGGCGGGAGCACAGATACGCAGTATTTT.

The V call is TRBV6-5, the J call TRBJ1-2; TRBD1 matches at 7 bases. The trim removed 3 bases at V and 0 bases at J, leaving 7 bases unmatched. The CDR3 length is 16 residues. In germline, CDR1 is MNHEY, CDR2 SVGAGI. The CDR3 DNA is TGTGCCAGCAGTTATACGGGACAGACAACTAACTATGGCTACACCTTC. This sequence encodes CASSYTGQTTNYGYTF.

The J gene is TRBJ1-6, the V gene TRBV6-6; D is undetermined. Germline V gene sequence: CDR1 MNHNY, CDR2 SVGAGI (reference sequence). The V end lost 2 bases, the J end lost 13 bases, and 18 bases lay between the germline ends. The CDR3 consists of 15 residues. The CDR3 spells CASSYTQSEGAPLHF. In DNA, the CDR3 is TGTGCCAGCAGTTACACCCAGTCCGAGGGAGCCCCCCTCCACTTT.

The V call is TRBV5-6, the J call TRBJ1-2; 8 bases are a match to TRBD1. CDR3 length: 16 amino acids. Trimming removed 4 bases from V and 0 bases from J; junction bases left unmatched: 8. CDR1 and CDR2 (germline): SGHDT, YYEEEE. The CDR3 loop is CASSPRGRLTNYGYTF. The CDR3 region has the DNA TGTGCCAGCAGCCCCAGGGGGCGACTGACTAACTATGGCTACACCTTC. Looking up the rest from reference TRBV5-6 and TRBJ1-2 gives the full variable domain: DAGVTQSPTHLIKTRGQQVTLRCSPKSGHDTVSWYQQALGQGPQFIFQYYEEEERQRGNFPDRFSGHQFPNYSSELNVNALLLGDSALYLCASSPRGRLTNYGYTFGSGTRLTVV.